The table lists the clone carrying this T cell receptor beta chain with many counts. With V trimmed by 2 bases and J by 6 bases, 5 bases remained unmatched. This CDR3 contains 14 residues. The data stem from a study of molecular identifiers for immune sequencing clone quantification. Naive CD8 T cells, phenotype CD8+CD4-CCR7+CD45RA+, were sorted. TCRdb itself ran the PCR reads through MiXCR, one entry per CDR3 protein. The sample lists about 12,000 distinct CDR3 sequences, about 16% occurring once. The specimen was naive CD8+ T cells from blood, with Jurkat cell RNA spiked in. Documented subset: FACS-sorted CD8+CD4-CCR7+CD45RA+ naive T cells. The sequence was collected from a human donor in good health. Some libraries in this study had Jurkat cell RNA spiked in. This rearrangement joins TRBV12-3 or TRBV12-4 to TRBJ1-1; 8 bases line up with TRBD1. In DNA, the CDR3 is TGTGCCAGCAGTTTATCAGGGGGCGTGGCTGAAGCTTTCTTT. It specifies CASSLSGGVAEAFF.